This T cell receptor (beta chain) was retrieved from a study of blood T cell repertoires in COVID-19 (dated by TCRdb to about 2020). In the study overall: The collaborator samples originated in the United States, Italy and Spain and spanned the acute and convalescent phases of COVID-19. The repertoires were released in a freely available public database intended as a resource for research on the immune response to SARS-CoV-2. The samples were drawn from two sources: the first 160 participants of the ongoing ImmuneRACE study, and 1,254 subjects contributed by 6 global collaborators. The prospective study material was composed of cDNA or gDNA derived from T cells, B-cell-depleted T cells, or PBMCs. Deeply sampled blood TCRbeta repertoires from subjects exposed to, actively infected with, or recovered from COVID-19 were included in the dataset. HLA class I and class II types, where available, came from metadata supplied by the sample provider rather than from assay-based typing. The sample metadata nearly always contained a de-identified subject ID, COVID-19 status, age in years and sex. Paper-wide results and their limitations: The quantity of clinical and demographic metadata differed by source and by participant and was supplied without curation.

As to this clone: This clone's antigen is unknown. There are no base qualities to consult, and no much larger clone falls within one base.

In Seattle, one collaborating source enrolled patients while the infection was active and tracked those patients longitudinally over the course of disease. Collaborating institutions collected whole blood in K2EDTA tubes following their own protocols. For TCRbeta analysis, collaborators shipped samples as frozen whole blood, isolated PBMCs, or DNA extracted from either of those sample types. The CDR3 contains 13 residues, cysteine and phenylalanine counted. Only CDR3 DNA is held: 39 bases, read in frame from base 1. Germline trimming: 6 bases from V, 7 bases from J; junction bases outside gene matches: 9. The germline V gene provides CDR1 SNHLY and CDR2 FYNNEI. The immunoSEQ Assay, a bias-controlled multiplex PCR, was used to amplify TCRbeta CDR3 regions from genomic DNA. The study's processing was this. The number of nucleated cells in each sample was estimated by amplification of reference gene primers within the assay. Sequence reads were collapsed and filtered to measure the absolute abundance of every unique TCRbeta CDR3 rearrangement. Productive Simpson clonality was computed per sample as the square root of Simpson's diversity index over productive rearrangements. The immuneACCESS repertoire file appears here via TCRdb, limited to in-frame rearrangements. These files lack a portion of the clones; in checked studies, under half of the deficit traces to unresolved V genes, and the cause of the others is not known. That table supplies the V and J calls and clone size; D and trimming were determined from the DNA. Present in this sample are around 400,000 clones, approximately 87% of which were seen just once. Clones ranked in the top ten supply 2% to 2.5% of the sample.

The chain is made from TRBV2 and TRBJ2-7, with 7 central nucleotides matching TRBD1. Sequenced material: peripheral blood. The clonotype originates from a woman aged 55-69 years with COVID-19, enrolled during active disease. The CDR3 corresponds to CASSSQGMREQYF. DNA sequence: TGTGCCAGCAGCTCACAGGGGATGAGGGAGCAGTACTTC.